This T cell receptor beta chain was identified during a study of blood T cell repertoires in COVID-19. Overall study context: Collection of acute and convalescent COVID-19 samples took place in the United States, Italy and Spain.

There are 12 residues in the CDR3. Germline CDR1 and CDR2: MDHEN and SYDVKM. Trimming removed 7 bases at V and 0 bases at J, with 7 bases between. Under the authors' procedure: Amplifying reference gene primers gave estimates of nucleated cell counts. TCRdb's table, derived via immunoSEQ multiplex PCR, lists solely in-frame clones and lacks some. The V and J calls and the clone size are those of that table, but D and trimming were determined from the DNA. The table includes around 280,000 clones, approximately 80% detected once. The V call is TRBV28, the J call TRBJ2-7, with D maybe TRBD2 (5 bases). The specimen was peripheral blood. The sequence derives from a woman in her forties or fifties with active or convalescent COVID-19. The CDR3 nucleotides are TGTGCCAGCACCCGGGACTCCTACGAGCAGTACTTC. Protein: CASTRDSYEQYF.